This TCR beta chain was identified in a study of T cell changes during pregnancy in multiple sclerosis. Only in-frame clones appear in the TCRdb table, and some are missing; sequencing was by immunoSEQ multiplex PCR. This sample has 50,000 to 75,000 clones, with about 93% found just once. Per the germline V gene, CDR1 is MDHEN and CDR2 is SYDVKM. This CDR3 has 14 amino acids. Trimming left V 6 bases short and J 3 bases short, with 13 bases between. This TCR derives from a female donor with multiple sclerosis, enrolled in a pregnancy study. Sequenced material: CD8+ T cells from peripheral blood mononuclear cells, taken in the third trimester of pregnancy. The chain uses TRBV28 and TRBJ2-3, with D maybe TRBD2 (5 bases). Here the CDR3 DNA reads TGTGCCAGCAGCCCGCTAGCTCTGACAGATACGCAGTATTTT. Protein sequence: CASSPLALTDTQYF. The full variable domain, completed using reference TRBV28 and TRBJ2-3, is DVKVTQSSRYLVKRTGEKVFLECVQDMDHENMFWYRQDPGLGLRLIYFSYDVKMKEKGDIPEGYSVSREKKERFSLILESASTNQTSMYLCASSPLALTDTQYFGPGTRLTVL.